This is a list of T cell receptor beta chains from one sample in a study of T cell responses to AZD1222 COVID-19 vaccine. Profiled with immunoSEQ multiplex PCR; TCRdb holds only in-frame clones, not every one. The profile shows under 140,000 clones, over 75% of them singletons. The material was peripheral blood, obtained on day 0 of AZD1222 vaccination. The receptors here all came from an adult in good health. Both conserved end residues are part of each CDR3. The D gene is left open where the match is weak. Clone sizes are given selectively: once, few, many, or a class where the clone is expanded.

>.|TRBD1|TRBJ2-2|TRBV27|14
TGTGCCAGCAAGGGGACAGGGAGGACCGGGGAGCTGTTTTTT
CASKGTGRTGELFF
>.|TRBD1|TRBJ2-5|TRBV5-4|15
TGTGCCAGCAGCTCCGGGACGGTAGGGGGCGAGACCCAGTACTTC
CASSSGTVGGETQYF
>few|.|TRBJ2-1|TRBV7-9|18
TGTGCCAGCAGCTTGGTGTCGAGGGCGGGTAGCTCCTACAATGAGCAGTTCTTC
CASSLVSRAGSSYNEQFF
>.|.|TRBJ2-7|TRBV7-8|19
TGTGCCAGCAGCCCGTATAGGATGATGTCAGGGACCGGCAGCTACGAGCAGTACTTC
CASSPYRMMSGTGSYEQYF
>.|TRBD1|TRBJ2-5|TRBV11-2|18
TGTGCCAGCAGCACCTTCCCCCTTCGACAGGGTGGGAGAGAGACCCAGTACTTC
CASSTFPLRQGGRETQYF
>.|.|TRBJ2-7|TRBV11-2|13
TGTGCCAGCAGCCCCACAGGCGCCTACGAGCAGTACTTC
CASSPTGAYEQYF
>.|.|TRBJ1-1|TRBV28|11
TGTGCCAGCATCCAGGGGATAGGAGCTTTCTTT
CASIQGIGAFF
>.|TRBD1|TRBJ2-7|TRBV13|13
TGTGCCAGCAGCTTCGGGACAGGGTTCGAGCAGTACTTC
CASSFGTGFEQYF
>.|.|TRBJ2-3|TRBV19|16
TGTGCCAGTAGTACGGTCCCGGGACAAGGCGCAGATACGCAGTATTTT
CASSTVPGQGADTQYF
>few|.|TRBJ2-5|TRBV3-1/TRBV3-2|17
TGTGCCAGCAGCCAAGATCAGTTACAGGGAGGTTCGGAGACCCAGTACTTC
CASSQDQLQGGSETQYF
>few|TRBD1|TRBJ2-4|TRBV4-3|22
TGCGCCAGCAGCCAAGTTCTCCACCGGGACAGGGGGCTCACCTCATCCAAAAACATTCAGTACTTC
CASSQVLHRDRGLTSSKNIQYF
>.|TRBD1|TRBJ1-2|TRBV28|14
TGTGCCAGCAGTACCGGGACAGCAGGATATGGCTACACCTTC
CASSTGTAGYGYTF
>.|.|TRBJ1-2|TRBV12-3/TRBV12-4|12
TGTGCCAGCAGTTCCGACCTTAGTGGGCACACCTTC
CASSSDLSGHTF
>.|TRBD1|TRBJ1-1|TRBV7-3|14
TGTGCCAGCAGCTCGGGACAGTTGAACACTGAAGCTTTCTTT
CASSSGQLNTEAFF
>once|.|TRBJ1-6|TRBV28|16
TGTGCCAGCAGTTCAGGACAGAGAAGGGTGTACTCACCCCTCCACTTT
CASSSGQRRVYSPLHF
>.|.|TRBJ1-1|TRBV6-2/TRBV6-3|14
TGTGCCAGCAGTTACGGGTATCTGGGCACTGAAGCTTTCTTT
CASSYGYLGTEAFF
>.|.|TRBJ1-5|TRBV5-6|16
TGTGCCAGCAGCTTGTATCAGGGGTCGGGCAATCAGCCCCAGCATTTT
CASSLYQGSGNQPQHF
>once|TRBD1|TRBJ2-7|TRBV6-5|14
TGTGCCAGCAGTTACTCGGGACAGGGGTACGAGCAGTACTTC
CASSYSGQGYEQYF
>.|.|TRBJ1-2|TRBV7-2|15
TGTGCCAGCAGCCCAAACACGGGTACTCGGTATGGCTACACCTTC
CASSPNTGTRYGYTF
>.|TRBD2|TRBJ2-3|TRBV28|14
TGTGCCAGCAGTTCAGCGGGAAGGTCAGATACGCAGTATTTT
CASSSAGRSDTQYF
>.|.|TRBJ2-3|TRBV29-1|15
TGCAGCGTTGGCGGGGACGGGACTAGCACAGATACGCAGTATTTT
CSVGGDGTSTDTQYF
>.|.|TRBJ2-3|TRBV5-1|14
TGCGCCAGCAGCTTGGAGGCTCAACGCGATACGCAGTATTTT
CASSLEAQRDTQYF
>.|.|TRBJ1-2|TRBV19|14
TGTGCCAGTGCCCGGGCGGAGGGAACCTATGGCTACACCTTC
CASARAEGTYGYTF
>.|.|TRBJ2-1|TRBV28|14
TGTGCCAGCAGTTCAGGGGTCCCTTACAATGAGCAGTTCTTC
CASSSGVPYNEQFF
>.|.|TRBJ2-6|TRBV6-2/TRBV6-3|17
TGTGCCAGCAGTTCGGGGTCGGGGTGGACTGGGGCCAACGTCCTGACTTTC
CASSSGSGWTGANVLTF
>.|TRBD2|TRBJ2-1|TRBV4-3|18
TGCGCCAGCAGCCAAGTAGGAGTAAGGGGACTAGGCGGCAATGAGCAGTTCTTC
CASSQVGVRGLGGNEQFF
>.|.|TRBJ2-7|TRBV7-2|13
TGTGCCAGCAGCTTAGCCTTGCCCTACGAGCAGTACTTC
CASSLALPYEQYF
>.|.|TRBJ2-6|TRBV7-9|19
TGTGCCAGCAGCTTAGTGCCGGGACAAGGCCTCTCTGGGGCCAACGTCCTGACTTTC
CASSLVPGQGLSGANVLTF
>.|.|TRBJ1-2|TRBV4-1|14
TGCGCCAGCAGCCAAGAACCGGTCAGGGGCGGCTACACCTTC
CASSQEPVRGGYTF
>.|.|TRBJ1-5|TRBV7-2|13
TGTGCCAGCAGCCGTGCCTCGTATCAGCCCCAGCATTTT
CASSRASYQPQHF
>few|.|TRBJ2-7|TRBV5-1|13
TGCGCCAGCACCATGGGTGGGACCTACGAGCAGTACTTC
CASTMGGTYEQYF
>.|TRBD2|TRBJ2-1|TRBV6-5|15
TGTGCCAGCAGGCCCGGGACTAGCGGCCTCAATGAGCAGTTCTTC
CASRPGTSGLNEQFF
>.|.|TRBJ2-2|TRBV9|14
TGTGCCAGCAGCGTAGTTCGGACTGACGGGGAGCTGTTTTTT
CASSVVRTDGELFF
>.|TRBD1|TRBJ1-2|TRBV7-3|14
TGTGCCAGCAGTACCGACAGGGGGCTTGATGGCTACACCTTC
CASSTDRGLDGYTF
>.|TRBD1|TRBJ1-4|TRBV4-3|16
TGCGCCAGCAGCCAGACCCGGGACAGGGTTGGGGAAAAACTGTTTTTT
CASSQTRDRVGEKLFF
>.|.|TRBJ2-1|TRBV5-5|16
TGTGCCAGCAGCCTAGGCCAGGGCCCCCTGAACAATGAGCAGTTCTTC
CASSLGQGPLNNEQFF
>few|.|TRBJ2-7|TRBV7-9|14
TGTGCCAGCAGCTTGGGCAGTCAAAGTCCCGAGCAGTACTTC
CASSLGSQSPEQYF
>.|TRBD1|TRBJ1-2|TRBV6-2/TRBV6-3|13
TGTGCCAGCAGTATCGGACAGGGGCAGGGCTACACCTTC
CASSIGQGQGYTF
>.|.|TRBJ1-2|TRBV7-2|14
TGTGCCAGCAGCATTAGGCGGGGGGCAGGGGGCTACACCTTC
CASSIRRGAGGYTF
>.|TRBD1|TRBJ2-4|TRBV7-9|16
TGTGCCAGCAGCTTCCCTGGGACAGGGACGAAAAACATTCAGTACTTC
CASSFPGTGTKNIQYF
>.|TRBD1|TRBJ1-2|TRBV27|16
TGTGCCAGCAGTTTATCGTTTCGAGGGGGCGACTATGGCTACACCTTC
CASSLSFRGGDYGYTF
>.|TRBD2|TRBJ2-1|TRBV19|16
TGTGCCAGTAGTCCTCACTCCCGGGACTATAACAATGAGCAGTTCTTC
CASSPHSRDYNNEQFF
>.|.|TRBJ2-7|TRBV7-9|14
TGTGCCAGCAGCTTGGGCGTGGCCTCCTACGAGCAGTACTTC
CASSLGVASYEQYF
>.|.|TRBJ1-5|TRBV28|15
TGTGCCAGCAGTTTTTGGGACATTAGCAATCAGCCCCAGCATTTT
CASSFWDISNQPQHF
>.|TRBD1|TRBJ1-3|TRBV6-5|16
TGTGCCAGCAGTTACTCTCGGGGACAGGGGGGAAACACCATATATTTT
CASSYSRGQGGNTIYF
>.|.|TRBJ1-1|TRBV7-2|14
TGTGCCAGCACTACGGGACTTTCGAACACTGAAGCTTTCTTT
CASTTGLSNTEAFF
>.|.|TRBJ2-7|TRBV7-2|16
TGTGCCAGCAGCTTAGGATTGGGCCAGGGGAACTACGAGCAGTACTTC
CASSLGLGQGNYEQYF
>.|.|TRBJ2-2|TRBV19|14
TGTGCCAGTAGTAAAGGCGCGTCCACCGGGGAGCTGTTTTTT
CASSKGASTGELFF
>.|.|TRBJ1-5|TRBV9|15
TGTGCCAGCAGCCCCGTGGACAGCCTCAATCAGCCCCAGCATTTT
CASSPVDSLNQPQHF
>.|.|TRBJ2-1|TRBV9|15
TGTGCCAGCAGCGTAGTGCCTAGCTCCTACAATGAGCAGTTCTTC
CASSVVPSSYNEQFF
>.|.|TRBJ2-2|TRBV11-1|13
TGTGCCAGCAGCGTATTTAGGTCCGGGGAGCTGTTTTTT
CASSVFRSGELFF
>.|.|TRBJ1-2|TRBV9|15
TGTGCCAGCAGCGCCGTGCCACAGGGCCAGTCTGGCTACACCTTC
CASSAVPQGQSGYTF
>few|TRBD1|TRBJ1-1|TRBV19|13
TGTGCCAGTAGTCGGGACAGGAACGGTCGAGCTTTCTTT
CASSRDRNGRAFF
>.|.|TRBJ1-2|TRBV6-5|15
TGTGCCAGCAGTTACTCGAGGGCAGGACACTATGGCTACACCTTC
CASSYSRAGHYGYTF
>few|.|TRBJ1-1|TRBV9|16
TGTGCCAGCAGTGCCGCGGGAGGGATAGTGAACACTGAAGCTTTCTTT
CASSAAGGIVNTEAFF
>.|.|TRBJ1-2|TRBV6-5|12
TGTGCCAGCAGTTACAGAAGGGGTGGCTACACCTTC
CASSYRRGGYTF
>once|.|TRBJ2-2|TRBV7-2|15
TGTGCCAGCAGCTTAGTGGGGGTTGGAACCGGGGAGCTGTTTTTT
CASSLVGVGTGELFF
>.|.|TRBJ2-7|TRBV6-4|11
TGTGCCAGCAGTGTCATTCCCGAGCAGTACTTC
CASSVIPEQYF
>.|.|TRBJ1-1|TRBV5-6|13
TGTGCCAGCAGCTTGAAACACAACACTGAAGCTTTCTTT
CASSLKHNTEAFF
>once|.|TRBJ1-1|TRBV27|13
TGTGCCAGCAGTTATGGGGGCGGCACTGAAGCTTTCTTT
CASSYGGGTEAFF